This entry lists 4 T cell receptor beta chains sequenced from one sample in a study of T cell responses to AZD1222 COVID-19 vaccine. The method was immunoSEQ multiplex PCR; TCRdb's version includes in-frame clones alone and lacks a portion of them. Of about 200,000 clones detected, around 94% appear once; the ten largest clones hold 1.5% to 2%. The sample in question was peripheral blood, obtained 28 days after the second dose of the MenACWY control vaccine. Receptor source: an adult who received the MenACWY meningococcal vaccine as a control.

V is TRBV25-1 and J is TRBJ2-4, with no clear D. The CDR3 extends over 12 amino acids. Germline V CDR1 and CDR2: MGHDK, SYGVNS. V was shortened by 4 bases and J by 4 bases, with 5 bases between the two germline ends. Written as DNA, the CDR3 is TGTGCCAGCAGTGTACCGAAAAACATTCAGTACTTC. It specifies CASSVPKNIQYF.

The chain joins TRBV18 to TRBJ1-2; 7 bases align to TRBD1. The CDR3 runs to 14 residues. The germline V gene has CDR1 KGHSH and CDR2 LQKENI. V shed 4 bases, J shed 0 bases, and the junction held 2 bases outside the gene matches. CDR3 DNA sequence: TGTGCCAGCTCACGACAGGGTTCTAACTATGGCTACACCTTC. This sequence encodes CASSRQGSNYGYTF.

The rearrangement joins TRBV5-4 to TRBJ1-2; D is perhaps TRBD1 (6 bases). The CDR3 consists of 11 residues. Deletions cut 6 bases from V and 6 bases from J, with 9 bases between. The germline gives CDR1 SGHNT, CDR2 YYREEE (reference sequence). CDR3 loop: CASIGQNGYTF. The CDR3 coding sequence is TGTGCCAGCATTGGACAGAATGGCTACACCTTC. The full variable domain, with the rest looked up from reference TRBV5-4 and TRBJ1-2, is ETGVTQSPTHLIKTRGQQVTLRCSSQSGHNTVSWYQQALGQGPQFIFQYYREEENGRGNFPPRFSGLQFPNYSSELNVNALELDDSALYLCASIGQNGYTFGSGTRLTVV.

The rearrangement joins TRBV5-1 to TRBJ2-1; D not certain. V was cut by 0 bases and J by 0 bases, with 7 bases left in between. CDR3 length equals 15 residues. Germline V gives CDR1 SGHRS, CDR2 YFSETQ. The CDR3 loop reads CASSLDPSSYNEQFF. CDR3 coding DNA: TGCGCCAGCAGCTTGGACCCGAGCTCCTACAATGAGCAGTTCTTC.